These T cell receptor beta chains were read from a single sample in a study of human T cells and chemical hapten exposure. TCRdb redid the calling of the RACE reads with MiXCR, one entry per CDR3 protein. The table records 350,000 to 450,000 distinct CDR3 sequences, roughly 5% of them present only once. The starting material was whole blood, obtained in connection with sensitization to the hapten diphenylcyclopropenone (DPC). Receptor source: a woman aged 50 to 65 with alopecia areata. Some clones in this sample may be carry-over from other donors' samples. Each CDR3 is given with its conserved first and last residue. The D gene is left open where the match is weak. The size field is filled for only some rows; it gives once, few, many or a size class.

v_gene,abundance,len,d_gene,j_gene,CDR3nt,CDR3aa
TRBV18,NA,19,TRBD1,TRBJ2-6,TGTGCCAGCTCAGGGAACCGACAGGGGCCCTTCTCTGGGGCCAACGTCCTGACTTTC,CASSGNRQGPFSGANVLTF
TRBV5-1,NA,13,TRBD2,TRBJ2-1,TGCGCCAGCAGCTGGGAGGGGAATAATGAGCAGTTCTTC,CASSWEGNNEQFF
TRBV20-1,few,12,TRBD2,TRBJ2-1,TGCAGTCAGGACGGGGGGGCGTATGAGCAGTTCTTC,CSQDGGAYEQFF
TRBV2,many,15,TRBD1,TRBJ1-1,TGTGCCAGCAGTGGGGGAGGGGGCAGGGACACTGAAGCTTTCTTT,CASSGGGGRDTEAFF
TRBV10-3,NA,13,TRBD1,TRBJ1-1,TGTGCCATCAGTCTAGGGGACAGAACTGAAGCTTTCTTT,CAISLGDRTEAFF
TRBV28,many,14,NA,TRBJ1-1,TGTGCCAGTCACCTAGGGGGAGTGGGCACTGAAGCTTTCTTT,CASHLGGVGTEAFF
TRBV4-2,many,12,NA,TRBJ2-7,TGTGCCAGCAGCCAAGATTTGGTCGAGCAGTACTTC,CASSQDLVEQYF
TRBV10-3,NA,11,NA,TRBJ2-7,TGTGCCATCAGTGAAGGGGACGAGCAGTACTTC,CAISEGDEQYF
TRBV12-3/TRBV12-4,many,12,NA,TRBJ2-1,TGTGCCAGCAGGTCGCCCTTGCAAGAGCAGTTCTTC,CASRSPLQEQFF
TRBV2,NA,15,TRBD1,TRBJ1-1,TGTGCCAGCAGTGGGAGGGGGCAGGCGAACACTGAAGCTTTCTTT,CASSGRGQANTEAFF
TRBV5-1,NA,15,NA,TRBJ1-1,TGCGCCAGCAGCTTGGTATCCAAGCCGAACACTGAAGCTTTCTTT,CASSLVSKPNTEAFF
TRBV6-5,NA,13,NA,TRBJ2-3,TGTGCCAGCAGCCGGACATTAGAAGATACGCAGTATTTT,CASSRTLEDTQYF
TRBV18,NA,16,TRBD2,TRBJ2-7,TGTGCCAGCTCACCGGGAGGGCCGGTTAGCTCCTACGAGCAGTACTTC,CASSPGGPVSSYEQYF
TRBV12-3/TRBV12-4,many,14,TRBD1,TRBJ1-2,TGTGCCAGCAGCCGACAGGGGGCGAACTATGGCTACACCTTC,CASSRQGANYGYTF
TRBV3-1,many,14,NA,TRBJ1-2,TGTGCCAGCAGCCAAGGAGGGGCAGACGCAGGCTACACCTTC,CASSQGGADAGYTF
TRBV9,many,16,NA,TRBJ2-3,TGTGCCAGCAGCGAGAGTAGCAGTCCGAGCACAGATACGCAGTATTTT,CASSESSSPSTDTQYF
TRBV5-6,NA,15,NA,TRBJ1-3,TGTGCCAGCAGCTTGATGGCGGGCTCTGGAAACACCATATATTTT,CASSLMAGSGNTIYF
TRBV2,few,17,TRBD2,TRBJ2-5,TGTGCCAGCACTCCAACGACTGTGGGAGCGGGGGTGGAGACCCAGTACTTC,CASTPTTVGAGVETQYF
TRBV2,many,15,TRBD1,TRBJ1-6,TGTGCCAGCAGTGAAGACGGGACAGGGAACTCACCCCTCCACTTT,CASSEDGTGNSPLHF
TRBV27,many,16,TRBD2,TRBJ2-3,TGTGCCAGCAGTTTATCGGCGGGAGGCGGCACAGATACGCAGTATTTT,CASSLSAGGGTDTQYF
TRBV5-6,many,13,TRBD2,TRBJ2-7,TGTGCCAGCAGCGCCGGGACTAGCTACGAGCAGTACTTC,CASSAGTSYEQYF
TRBV29-1,few,13,TRBD1,TRBJ1-1,TGCAGCGTTAGCAGGGGGTCGAACACTGAAGCTTTCTTT,CSVSRGSNTEAFF
TRBV7-8,many,12,NA,TRBJ1-4,TGTGCCAGCAGCTTAGAGGCAGGGAGGTTGTTTTTT,CASSLEAGRLFF
TRBV28,many,16,TRBD2,TRBJ2-5,TGTGCCAGCAGGCGTCAAGCGGGAGGGTTGCAAGAGACCCAGTACTTC,CASRRQAGGLQETQYF
TRBV14,NA,16,TRBD2,TRBJ2-1,TGTGCCAGCAGCCAAGAGGGCGGGAGGGCCTACAATGAGCAGTTCTTC,CASSQEGGRAYNEQFF
TRBV10-3,many,15,TRBD1,TRBJ1-6,TGTGCCATCAGTGAGTCGGACAGGGGGTATTCACCCCTCCACTTT,CAISESDRGYSPLHF
TRBV7-2,many,14,NA,TRBJ2-3,TGTGCCAGCAGCCAGGCAGGGCCTCGGAATACGCAGTATTTT,CASSQAGPRNTQYF
TRBV20-1,many,18,NA,TRBJ2-6,TGCAGTGCTAAGAACGACAGGACAAGACCGTCTGGGGCCAACGTCCTGACTTTC,CSAKNDRTRPSGANVLTF
TRBV7-2,many,14,TRBD1,TRBJ2-1,TGTGCCAGCAGCACAGGGGGCGGATACAATGAGCAGTTCTTC,CASSTGGGYNEQFF
TRBV4-1,few,13,NA,TRBJ2-7,TGCGCCAGCAGCCAAGCGCAGGGGGGGGAGCAGTACTTC,CASSQAQGGEQYF
TRBV11-2,NA,16,TRBD1,TRBJ1-1,TGTGCCAGCAGCCCCCAAGGACAGGGAAGGTACACTGAAGCTTTCTTT,CASSPQGQGRYTEAFF
TRBV4-3,many,14,NA,TRBJ2-7,TGCGCCAGCAGCCAGGGGGCAGGGGCCTACGAGCAGTACTTC,CASSQGAGAYEQYF
TRBV6-2/TRBV6-3,many,14,NA,TRBJ2-3,TGTGCCAGCAGCCCCTGGACTGGCACAGATACGCAGTATTTT,CASSPWTGTDTQYF